This TCR beta chain was obtained from a study of blood T cell repertoires in COVID-19. In the study overall: Collection of acute and convalescent COVID-19 samples took place in the United States, Italy and Spain.

Profiling relied on immunoSEQ multiplex PCR, and the TCRdb table lists in-frame clones only, not all of them. The repertoire consists of 300,000 to 400,000 clones, with 85% occurring once and the leading ten covering approximately 1.9%. With 10 bases removed from V and 5 bases from J, the gap between germline ends came to 24 bases. The CDR3 totals 15 residues. CDR1 is SGHRS and CDR2 is YFSETQ in the germline V gene. This clone was counted only a few times. Sample: PBMCs or T cells enriched from blood (not recorded which). The rearrangement uses TRBV5-1 and TRBJ2-5, with D possibly TRBD1 on 5 matching bases. This clonotype was sampled from a woman aged 30 to 39 who had been exposed to COVID-19. The CDR3 sequence is CAGRKGISEYETQYF. CDR3 nucleotide sequence: TGCGCCGGTCGAAAGGGGATCTCCGAGTACGAGACCCAGTACTTC.